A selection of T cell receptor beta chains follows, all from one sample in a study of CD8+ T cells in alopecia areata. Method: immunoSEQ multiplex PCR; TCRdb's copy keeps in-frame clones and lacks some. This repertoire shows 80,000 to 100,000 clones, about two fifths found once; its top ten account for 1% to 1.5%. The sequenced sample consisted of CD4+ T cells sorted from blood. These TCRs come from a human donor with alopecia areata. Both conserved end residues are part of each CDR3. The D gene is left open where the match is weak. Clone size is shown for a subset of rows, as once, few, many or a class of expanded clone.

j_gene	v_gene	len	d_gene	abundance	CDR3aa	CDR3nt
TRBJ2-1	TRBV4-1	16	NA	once	CASSQLDLMSYNEQFF	TGCGCCAGCAGCCAACTCGATTTGATGAGTTACAATGAGCAGTTCTTC
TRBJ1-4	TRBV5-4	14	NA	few	CASSPDRGSEKLFF	TGTGCCAGCAGCCCAGACCGGGGATCCGAAAAACTGTTTTTT
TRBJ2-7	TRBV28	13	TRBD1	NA	CASSPPGQGDPYF	TGTGCCAGCAGTCCCCCGGGACAGGGGGACCCGTACTTC
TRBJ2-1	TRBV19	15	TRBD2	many	CASSIEAGVYNEQFF	TGTGCCAGTAGTATAGAGGCGGGAGTATACAATGAGCAGTTCTTC
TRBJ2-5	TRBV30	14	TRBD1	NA	CAWRVKGAPETQYF	TGTGCCTGGAGGGTCAAGGGGGCGCCGGAGACCCAGTACTTC
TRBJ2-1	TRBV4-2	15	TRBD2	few	CASSPSGSLDYEQFF	TGTGCCAGCAGCCCAAGCGGGAGTCTCGATTATGAGCAGTTCTTC
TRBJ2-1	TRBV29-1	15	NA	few	CSVVARGSPHNEQFF	TGCAGCGTTGTCGCCCGCGGATCCCCTCACAATGAGCAGTTCTTC
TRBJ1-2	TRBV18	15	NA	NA	CASSPPGPVDYGYTF	TGTGCCAGCTCACCACCGGGCCCTGTGGACTATGGCTACACCTTC
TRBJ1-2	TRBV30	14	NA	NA	CAWSWGRTNYGYTF	TGTGCCTGGAGTTGGGGAAGAACTAACTATGGCTACACCTTC
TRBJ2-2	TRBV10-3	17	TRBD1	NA	CAISGTTGGPGPGELFF	TGTGCCATCAGCGGAACCACAGGGGGGCCGGGACCCGGGGAGCTGTTTTTT
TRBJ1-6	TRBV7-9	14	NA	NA	CASSLVIGNSPLHF	TGTGCCAGCAGCTTAGTTATCGGCAATTCACCCCTCCACTTT
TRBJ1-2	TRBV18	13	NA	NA	CASSPGERTGYTF	TGTGCCAGCTCACCGGGAGAGAGGACGGGCTACACCTTC
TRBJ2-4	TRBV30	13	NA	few	CAWSTQGGNIQYF	TGTGCCTGGAGCACGCAGGGGGGAAACATTCAGTACTTC
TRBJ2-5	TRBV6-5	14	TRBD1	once	CASTIDRGWETQYF	TGTGCCAGCACCATCGACAGGGGGTGGGAGACCCAGTACTTC
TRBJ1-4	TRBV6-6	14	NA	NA	CASSQISGNEKLFF	TGTGCCAGCAGCCAGATCTCCGGGAATGAAAAACTGTTTTTT
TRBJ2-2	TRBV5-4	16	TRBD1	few	CASSFPDRVNTGELFF	TGTGCCAGCAGCTTCCCCGACAGGGTTAACACCGGGGAGCTGTTTTTT
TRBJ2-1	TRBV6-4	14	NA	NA	CASSDSGTYNEQFF	TGTGCCAGCAGTGACTCAGGGACGTACAATGAGCAGTTCTTC
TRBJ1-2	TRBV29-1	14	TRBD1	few	CSANTGGRNYGYTF	TGCAGCGCCAACACAGGGGGTCGGAACTATGGCTACACCTTC
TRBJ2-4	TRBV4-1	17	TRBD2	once	CASSQPTGTRAQNIQYF	TGCGCCAGCAGCCAACCGACCGGGACTAGAGCTCAAAACATTCAGTACTTC
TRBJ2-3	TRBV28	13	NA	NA	CASSPPSTDTQYF	TGTGCCAGCAGTCCCCCGAGCACAGATACGCAGTATTTT
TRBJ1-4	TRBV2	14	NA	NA	CASRIQPSNEKLFF	TGTGCCAGCAGGATACAGCCTTCCAATGAAAAACTGTTTTTT
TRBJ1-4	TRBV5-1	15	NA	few	CASSPYYGANEKLFF	TGCGCCAGCAGCCCATACTATGGGGCTAATGAAAAACTGTTTTTT
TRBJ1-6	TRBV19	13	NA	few	CASNRQANSPLHF	TGTGCCAGTAATCGACAGGCGAATTCACCCCTCCACTTT
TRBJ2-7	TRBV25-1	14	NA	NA	CASSDSQGTYEQYF	TGTGCCAGCAGTGATTCACAGGGAACCTACGAGCAGTACTTC
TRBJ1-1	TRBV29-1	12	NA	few	CSVIGHRTEAFF	TGCAGCGTTATCGGACACCGAACTGAAGCTTTCTTT
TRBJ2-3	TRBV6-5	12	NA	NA	CASSPGRSTQYF	TGTGCCAGCTCGCCCGGCCGTAGTACGCAGTATTTT
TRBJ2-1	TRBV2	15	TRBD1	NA	CASVVRDRGLNEQFF	TGTGCCAGCGTCGTCAGGGACAGGGGGCTGAATGAGCAGTTCTTC
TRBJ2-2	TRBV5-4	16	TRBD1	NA	CASSPSGGRDTGELFF	TGTGCCAGCAGCCCATCAGGGGGCAGGGACACCGGGGAGCTGTTTTTT
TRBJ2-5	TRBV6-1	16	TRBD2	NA	CASSGGLSGGQETQYF	TGTGCCAGCAGTGGGGGACTTAGCGGGGGACAAGAGACCCAGTACTTC
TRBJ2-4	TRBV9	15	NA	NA	CASSVSDRTQNIQYF	TGTGCCAGCAGCGTAAGTGACAGGACCCAAAACATTCAGTACTTC
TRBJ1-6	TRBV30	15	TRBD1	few	CAWRERTGVRSPLHF	TGTGCCTGGAGAGAAAGGACAGGGGTTAGGTCACCCCTCCACTTT
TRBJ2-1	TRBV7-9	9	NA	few	CASQVGQFF	TGTGCCAGCCAGGTCGGGCAGTTCTTC
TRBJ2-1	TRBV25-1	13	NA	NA	CASSEQGRDEQFF	TGTGCCAGCAGTGAACAGGGGCGGGATGAGCAGTTCTTC
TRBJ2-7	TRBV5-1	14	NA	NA	CASSLGPADLKQYF	TGCGCCAGCAGCTTGGGGCCCGCAGATCTCAAGCAGTACTTC
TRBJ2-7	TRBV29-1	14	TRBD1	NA	CSVRGRTGNLEQYF	TGCAGCGTCAGAGGTCGGACAGGGAATCTCGAGCAGTACTTC
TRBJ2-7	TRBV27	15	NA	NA	CASSLWASLTYEQYF	TGTGCCAGCAGTTTATGGGCTAGCCTAACTTACGAGCAGTACTTC
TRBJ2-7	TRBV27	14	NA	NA	CASSSTGSYYEQYF	TGTGCCAGCAGTTCTACTGGCAGCTACTACGAGCAGTACTTC
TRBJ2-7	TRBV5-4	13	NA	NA	CASSSIAGYEQYF	TGTGCCAGCAGCTCTATCGCCGGATACGAGCAGTACTTC
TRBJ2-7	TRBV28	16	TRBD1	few	CASTIVSGQGAIEQYF	TGTGCCAGCACTATAGTTTCGGGACAGGGGGCGATCGAGCAGTACTTC
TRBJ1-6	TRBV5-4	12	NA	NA	CASSLGYSPLHF	TGTGCCAGCAGCTTGGGGTATTCACCCCTCCACTTT
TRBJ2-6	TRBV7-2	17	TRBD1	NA	CASSWTGQGFGANVLTF	TGTGCCAGCAGCTGGACGGGACAGGGATTTGGGGCCAACGTCCTGACTTTC
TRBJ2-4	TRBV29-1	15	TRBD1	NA	CSVGLQGAAINIQYF	TGCAGCGTTGGGTTACAGGGGGCAGCTATAAACATTCAGTACTTC
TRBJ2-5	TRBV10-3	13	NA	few	CAISERERETQYF	TGTGCCATCAGTGAACGTGAGAGGGAGACCCAGTACTTC
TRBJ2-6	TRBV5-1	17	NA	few	CASGVGPLGSGANVLTF	TGCGCCAGCGGCGTGGGGCCTCTCGGTTCTGGGGCCAACGTCCTGACTTTC
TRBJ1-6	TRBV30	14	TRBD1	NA	CAWRGQGLHSPLHF	TGTGCCTGGAGGGGACAGGGTCTACATTCACCCCTCCACTTT
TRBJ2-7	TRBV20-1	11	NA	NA	CSATVSYEQYF	TGCAGTGCTACGGTGTCCTACGAGCAGTACTTC
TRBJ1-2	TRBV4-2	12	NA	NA	CASSQDQNGYTF	TGTGCCAGCAGCCAAGATCAGAATGGCTACACCTTC
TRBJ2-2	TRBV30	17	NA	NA	CAWNRGPIRRGTGELFF	TGTGCCTGGAACCGGGGACCCATCCGGCGGGGCACCGGGGAGCTGTTTTTT
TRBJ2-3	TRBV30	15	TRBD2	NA	CAWSVGLAAADTQYF	TGTGCCTGGAGTGTAGGGCTAGCGGCCGCAGATACGCAGTATTTT
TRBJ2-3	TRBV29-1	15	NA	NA	CSVPEFNMDTDTQYF	TGCAGCGTTCCCGAATTCAACATGGACACAGATACGCAGTATTTT
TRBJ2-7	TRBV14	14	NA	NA	CASSQTGTTYEQYF	TGTGCCAGCAGCCAAACCGGGACGACCTACGAGCAGTACTTC
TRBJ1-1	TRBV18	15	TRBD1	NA	CASSLREGADTEAFF	TGTGCCAGCTCACTTCGGGAGGGGGCCGATACTGAAGCTTTCTTT
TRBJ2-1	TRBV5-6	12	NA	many	CASSLAPQEQFF	TGTGCCAGCAGCTTGGCCCCGCAAGAGCAGTTCTTC